The entry below describes one T cell receptor beta chain. Antigen unknown. This specimen comes from a study of vaccination effects on CD4 cells after COVID-19. Measured with immunoSEQ multiplex PCR; TCRdb has only the in-frame clones, and not every one. The top ten hold just under 2% of the sample, which has some 40,000 clones, approximately 84% seen once. Pools of viral peptides were used by the ViraFEST assay to expand antigen-specific CD4+ T cells ahead of sequencing. It was after 10 days of culture that CD4+ T cells were isolated. As their vaccination, participants received two doses of either BNT162b2 or mRNA-1273. Among the vaccine recipients, none had a prior SARS-CoV-2 infection, and nucleocapsid antibodies were negative. In culture with 10 IU/ml IL-2 and around 10 ug/ml peptides, PBMC were grown at fewer than 2.5 million per well. Study-wide findings and caveats: In healthy vaccinees, only 1 of 255 vaccine-induced clones cross-reacted with common cold coronaviruses.

Germline CDR1 and CDR2: MNHEY and SVGAGI. The V gene lost 9 bases and the J gene lost 9 bases, with 13 bases spanning the gap. The CDR3 runs 11 residues. The clonotype originates from a human donor who received a COVID-19 vaccine. Some clones in this sample may be carry-over from other donors' samples. This specimen was CD4+ T cells from PBMCs cultured with HCoV-NL63 spike peptides, taken after COVID-19 vaccination. The V call is TRBV6-5, the J call TRBJ2-3, with D tentatively TRBD1 (5 bases). The CDR3 DNA reads as TGTGCCAGTGACAGTCACAAAACGCAGTATTTT. It codes for CASDSHKTQYF.